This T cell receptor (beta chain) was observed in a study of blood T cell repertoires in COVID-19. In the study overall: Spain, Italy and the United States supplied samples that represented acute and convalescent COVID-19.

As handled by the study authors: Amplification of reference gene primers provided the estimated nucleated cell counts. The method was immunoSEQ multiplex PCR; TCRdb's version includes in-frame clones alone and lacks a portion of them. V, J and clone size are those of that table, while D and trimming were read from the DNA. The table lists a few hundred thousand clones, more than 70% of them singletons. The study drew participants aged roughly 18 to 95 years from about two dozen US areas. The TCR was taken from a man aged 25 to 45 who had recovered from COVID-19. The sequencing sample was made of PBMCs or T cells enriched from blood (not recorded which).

DNA for the CDR3: TGCGCCAGCAGCTTCACAGGCGTCGTTAATGAAAAACTGTTTTTT. The encoded protein is CASSFTGVVNEKLFF. J is TRBJ1-4 and V is TRBV5-1, with D perhaps matching TRBD1 (5 bases). This CDR3 has 15 residues. CDR1 and CDR2 (germline): SGHRS, YFSETQ. Trimming shortened V by 2 bases and J by 4 bases, and 12 bases separated the two germline ends.